This entry lists 13 T cell receptor beta chains sequenced from one sample in a study of blood T cell repertoires in COVID-19 (dated by TCRdb to the early 2020s). Preparation of the library involved the immunoSEQ multiplex PCR assay. The clones in this table, taken by TCRdb from immuneACCESS, are in-frame only. Not every clone is retained; where verified, under half of the shortfall comes from an unresolved V gene, and the cause of the rest is unknown. This sample holds roughly 100,000 clones; 82% were observed only once. The biggest ten clones account for around 19% of the sample. Sequenced sample: peripheral blood. These receptor sequences come from a man aged 80 or over with acute or convalescent COVID-19.

CDR3 sequence: CASSIAEDRINGYTF. The CDR3 region has the DNA TGTGCCAGTAGTATAGCTGAAGACAGGATTAACGGCTACACCTTC. The chain combines TRBV19 with TRBJ1-2, with D possibly TRBD1 on 6 matching bases. Germline V CDR1 and CDR2: LNHDA, SQIVND (reference sequence). The V and J ends lost 1 base and 8 bases respectively, with 17 bases between them. The CDR3 runs to 15 residues. Variable domain in full (rest from reference TRBV19 and TRBJ1-2): DGGITQSPKYLFRKEGQNVTLSCEQNLNHDAMYWYRQDPGQGLRLIYYSQIVNDFQKGDIAEGYSVSREKKESFPLTVTSAQKNPTAFYLCASSIAEDRINGYTFGSGTRLTVV.

This chain uses TRBV6-5 with TRBJ2-1, with TRBD1 matching 8 bases. Germline loops: CDR1 MNHEY, CDR2 SVGAGI. J gave up 7 bases and V 5 bases, and 10 bases lay outside the gene matches. The CDR3 totals 15 residues. The CDR3 bases are TGTGCCAGCAGTCAGTCAGGGGGCCTGGGTAATGAGCAGTTCTTC. This translates into CASSQSGGLGNEQFF.

The gene calls are TRBV7-6 and TRBJ1-4, with 8 bases that match TRBD1. The CDR3 totals 15 residues. Germline V lookup: CDR1 SGHVS, CDR2 FNYEAQ. The V segment lost 1 base and the J segment 8 bases; nucleotides outside the gene matches: 6. The CDR3 coding sequence is TGTGCCAGCAGCTTAGGGACAGGGATTCGAGAAAAACTGTTTTTT. This encodes CASSLGTGIREKLFF. The variable domain in full, with the rest retrieved from reference TRBV7-6 and TRBJ1-4, is GAGVSQSPRYKVTKRGQDVALRCDPISGHVSLYWYRQALGQGPEFLTYFNYEAQQDKSGLPNDRFSAERPEGSISTLTIQRTEQRDSAMYRCASSLGTGIREKLFFGSGTQLSVL.

V is TRBV28 and J is TRBJ1-5, with 9 positions matching TRBD1. The V gene's germline CDR1 is MDHEN and CDR2 SYDVKM. The V segment lost 5 bases and the J segment 3 bases; nucleotides outside the gene matches: 8. This CDR3 has 16 residues. The CDR3 bases are TGTGCCAGCAGTCTCACCGGGACAGGGTACAATCAGCCCCAGCATTTT. Protein product: CASSLTGTGYNQPQHF.

The chain employs TRBV4-2 and TRBJ2-5; tentative D call: TRBD2 (5 bases). Trimming left V 4 bases short and J 7 bases short, with 7 bases between. CDR1 is LGHNA and CDR2 is YNFKEQ in the germline V gene. This CDR3 is 11 amino acids long. The CDR3 loop is CASSPGLTQYF. The CDR3 nucleotides read TGTGCCAGCAGCCCCGGACTGACCCAGTACTTC.

This chain links TRBV30 with TRBJ1-1; D gene ambiguous. The CDR3 is made up of 11 amino acids. The V end lost 0 bases, the J end lost 8 bases, and 7 bases lay between the germline ends. Germline values: CDR1 GTSNPN, CDR2 SVGIG (reference sequence). CDR3 region: CAWSVWREAFF. CDR3 coding DNA: TGTGCCTGGAGTGTATGGCGGGAAGCTTTCTTT.

This chain uses TRBV10-3 with TRBJ1-1, with a tentative D call TRBD1 (6 bases). This CDR3 has 15 residues. V lost 3 bases to trimming and J lost 7 bases, with 18 bases between them. CDR1 and CDR2 (germline): ENHRY, SYGVKD. CDR3 residues: CAISENGGQVLEAFF. In DNA, the CDR3 is TGTGCCATCAGTGAAAACGGGGGGCAAGTTCTTGAAGCTTTCTTT.

V is TRBV24-1 and J is TRBJ2-1; 7 bases match TRBD1. CDR1 and CDR2 (germline): KGHDR, SFDVKD. V lost 8 bases and J lost 9; bases outside the gene matches: 9. The CDR3 is made up of 13 amino acids. The CDR3 DNA reads TGTGCCACCACCAGGGACAGTCGAGGTGAGCAGTTCTTC. It encodes CATTRDSRGEQFF.

This chain uses TRBV28 with TRBJ2-7, with no clear D. V lost 5 bases to trimming and J lost 3 bases, with 8 bases between them. The CDR3 runs 12 residues. Looked up from germline, CDR1 is MDHEN and CDR2 is SYDVKM. The CDR3 nucleotides read TGTGCCAGCAGTCCCACAAGCTACGAGCAGTACTTC. Its translation is CASSPTSYEQYF.

The J gene is TRBJ2-5, the V gene TRBV11-2; 11 nucleotides line up with TRBD1. The germline CDR1 and CDR2 sequences are SGHAT and FQNNGV. The ends lost 5 bases at V and 5 bases at J; junction bases unmatched: 4. There are 14 residues in the CDR3. This CDR3 is CASSQDRGLETQYF. The CDR3 DNA reads as TGTGCCAGCAGCCAGGACAGGGGGCTCGAGACCCAGTACTTC.

The V call is TRBV5-1, the J call TRBJ2-1; D gene uncertain. CDR1 and CDR2 from the germline V gene are SGHRS and YFSETQ. The CDR3 has 12 residues. The V end lost 4 bases, the J end lost 6 bases, and 8 bases lay between the germline ends. The CDR3 nucleotides read TGCGCCAGCAGCATTCCGGGCAATGAGCAGTTCTTC. As protein: CASSIPGNEQFF.

This clone was picked up one time. J is TRBJ1-1 and V is TRBV5-4; tentatively, D is TRBD1 (6 bases). V was clipped by 4 bases and J by 4 bases, with 23 bases between them. The germline gives CDR1 SGHNT, CDR2 YYREEE (reference sequence). This CDR3 comprises 17 residues. The CDR3 loop is CASSPRGRREFGTEAFF. CDR3 DNA sequence: TGTGCCAGCAGCCCCAGGGGCCGACGGGAATTTGGCACTGAAGCTTTCTTT.

This chain links TRBV24-1 with TRBJ2-2; D not resolved. V dropped 4 bases and J dropped 5 bases, with 10 bases sitting between them. Germline V gives CDR1 KGHDR, CDR2 SFDVKD. The CDR3 is made up of 14 amino acids. CDR3 protein: CATSDTVLTGELFF. CDR3 nucleotide sequence: TGTGCCACCAGTGACACAGTACTTACCGGGGAGCTGTTTTTT.